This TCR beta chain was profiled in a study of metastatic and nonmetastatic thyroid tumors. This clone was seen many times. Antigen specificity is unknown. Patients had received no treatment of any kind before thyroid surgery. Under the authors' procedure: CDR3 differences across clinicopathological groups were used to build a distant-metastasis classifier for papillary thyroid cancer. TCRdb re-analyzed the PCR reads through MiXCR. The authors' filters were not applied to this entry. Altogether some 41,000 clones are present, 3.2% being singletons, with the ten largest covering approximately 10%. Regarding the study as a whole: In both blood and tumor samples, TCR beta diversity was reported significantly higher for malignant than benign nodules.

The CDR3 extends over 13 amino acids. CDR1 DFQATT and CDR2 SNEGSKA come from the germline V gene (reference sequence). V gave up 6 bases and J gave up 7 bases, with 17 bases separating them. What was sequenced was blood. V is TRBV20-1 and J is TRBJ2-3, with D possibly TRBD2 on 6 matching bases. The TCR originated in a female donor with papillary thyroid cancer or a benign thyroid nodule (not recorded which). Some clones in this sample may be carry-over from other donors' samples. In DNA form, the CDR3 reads TGCAGTGCCCGCGTCCGGGACTCACATACGCAGTATTTT. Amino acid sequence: CSARVRDSHTQYF.